The sequence of this TCR beta chain was determined in a study of blood T cell repertoires in COVID-19. Across the study: T cells, B-cell-depleted T cells, or PBMCs provided the cDNA or gDNA that served as material.

A Seattle source enrolled patients during active infection and followed them longitudinally. V shed 4 bases and J shed 2 bases, with 5 bases lying between them. Germline-derived CDR1 and CDR2 are MGHDK and SYGVNS. The CDR3 sequence is 12 residues long. Sequencing was performed with immunoSEQ multiplex PCR; in TCRdb, only in-frame clones are kept and a portion is missing. Of 200,000 to 300,000 clones listed, about 82% are singletons. This chain joins TRBV25-1 and TRBJ1-2; TRBD1 is a possible D gene (5 bases). Material: peripheral blood. This clonotype originated in a woman aged 80 or older with COVID-19, enrolled during active disease. CDR3 DNA sequence: TGTGCCAGCAGTGCAGGGAACTATGGCTACACCTTC. Translation gives CASSAGNYGYTF.